This T cell receptor (beta chain) was captured by sequencing in a study of T-cell memory formation after mild COVID-19. TCRalpha and TCRbeta libraries used 5'RACE with constant-segment primers and UMIs. Each CDR3 protein gets one entry after TCRdb re-called the 5' RACE reads with MiXCR. The sample lists over 120,000 distinct CDR3 sequences, 25% occurring once. The length of the CDR3 is 16 residues. The germline V gene encodes CDR1 SQVTM and CDR2 ANQGSEA. The J segment lost 2 bases and the V segment lost 1 base, leaving 6 bases of the junction unmatched. Sequenced: PBMCs or a T cell subset sorted from them (not recorded which). The J gene is TRBJ2-2, the V gene TRBV29-1; TRBD1 matches at 8 bases. This TCR was sampled from an adult woman who had mild COVID-19 (a few samples of this study predate the infection). Cell type and time point are not known. The CDR3 loop reads CSVEAWDRRNTGELFF. The DNA of the CDR3 is TGCAGCGTTGAAGCATGGGACAGGAGAAACACCGGGGAGCTGTTTTTT.